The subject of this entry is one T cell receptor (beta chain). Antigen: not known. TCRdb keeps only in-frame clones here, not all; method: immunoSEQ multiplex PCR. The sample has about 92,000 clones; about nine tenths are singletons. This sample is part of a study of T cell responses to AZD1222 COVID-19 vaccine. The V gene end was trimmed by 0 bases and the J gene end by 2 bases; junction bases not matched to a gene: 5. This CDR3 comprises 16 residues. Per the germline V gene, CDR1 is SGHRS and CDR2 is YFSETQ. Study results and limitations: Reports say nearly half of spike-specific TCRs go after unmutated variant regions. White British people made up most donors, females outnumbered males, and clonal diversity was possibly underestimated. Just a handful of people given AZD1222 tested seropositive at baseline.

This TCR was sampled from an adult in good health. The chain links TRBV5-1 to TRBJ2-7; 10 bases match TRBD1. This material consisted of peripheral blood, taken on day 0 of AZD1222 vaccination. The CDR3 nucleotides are TGCGCCAGCAGCTTGGCCGTCGGACAGGGGGCCTACGAGCAGTACTTC. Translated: CASSLAVGQGAYEQYF.